A selection of T cell receptor beta chains follows, all from one sample in a study of regulatory T cells in long-lasting Graves disease. In TCRdb, the multiplex PCR reads were re-called with MiXCR into one record per CDR3 protein. The table has more than 450,000 distinct CDR3 sequences, around 13% seen once. The data also belong to a second study, concerning T cells in Graves' hyperthyroidism and ophthalmopathy.

Source: peripheral blood mononuclear cells (PBMCs), taken at new diagnosis, from a patient treated with antithyroid drugs. Every receptor here comes from a woman aged 30 to 39 with Graves disease. CDR3s include the opening cysteine and the closing phenylalanine or tryptophan. Fields, in order: clone size, J gene, D gene, V gene, CDR3 protein, CDR3 DNA. A D gene is named only where the DNA matches it firmly. Rows may omit the clone size; those that give it use once, few, many or a size class.

. | TRBJ2-2 | . | TRBV28 | CASRGRPNTGELFF | TGTGCCAGCAGGGGCCGTCCGAACACCGGGGAGCTGTTTTTT
many | TRBJ2-3 | TRBD2 | TRBV19 | CASNGLAGNEAQYF | TGTGCCAGTAATGGACTAGCGGGAAACGAAGCGCAGTATTTT
many | TRBJ2-2 | . | TRBV28 | CASRQQDLTGELFF | TGTGCCAGCAGACAACAAGACCTCACCGGGGAGCTGTTTTTT
many | TRBJ2-7 | TRBD2 | TRBV6-6 | CASSYSTSDFNEQYF | TGTGCCAGCAGTTACTCGACTAGCGATTTTAACGAGCAGTACTTC
many | TRBJ1-2 | . | TRBV30 | CAWSSGFTLYGYTF | TGTGCCTGGAGTAGCGGGTTCACTCTCTATGGCTACACCTTC
few | TRBJ1-1 | . | TRBV28 | CASTSGGAGNTEAFF | TGTGCCAGCACATCCGGGGGGGCGGGAAACACTGAAGCTTTCTTT
few | TRBJ2-7 | . | TRBV7-9 | CASSLASTSSDEQYF | TGTGCCAGCAGCTTAGCGAGTACTAGCTCAGACGAGCAGTACTTC
. | TRBJ1-6 | . | TRBV7-2 | CASSLARTDNNSPLHF | TGTGCCAGCAGCTTAGCAAGGACAGATAATAATTCACCCCTCCACTTT
many | TRBJ1-2 | TRBD1 | TRBV5-1 | CASSLLNRQGNGYTF | TGCGCCAGCAGCTTGTTAAATAGACAGGGCAATGGCTACACCTTC
. | TRBJ2-5 | TRBD2 | TRBV2 | CASSWGLAAKETQYF | TGTGCCAGCAGTTGGGGACTAGCGGCAAAAGAGACCCAGTACTTC
many | TRBJ2-7 | . | TRBV7-9 | CASSPRGLGEQYF | TGTGCCAGCAGCCCGAGAGGATTGGGCGAGCAGTACTTC
many | TRBJ1-5 | TRBD1 | TRBV7-2 | CASSLTGVGNQPQHF | TGTGCCAGCAGCTTAACAGGGGTAGGCAATCAGCCCCAGCATTTT
. | TRBJ1-1 | . | TRBV19 | CASRRGIDTEAFF | TGTGCCAGTAGGAGGGGTATTGACACTGAAGCTTTCTTT
. | TRBJ1-4 | . | TRBV7-9 | CASSSQSNEKLFF | TGTGCCAGCAGCTCCCAATCTAATGAAAAACTGTTTTTT
many | TRBJ2-2 | . | TRBV10-3 | CAISGQKNTGELFF | TGTGCCATCAGTGGGCAGAAGAACACCGGGGAGCTGTTTTTT
. | TRBJ1-5 | . | TRBV5-8 | CASSLGSAYSNQPQHF | TGTGCCAGCAGCTTGGGGAGCGCCTATAGCAATCAGCCCCAGCATTTT
many | TRBJ2-1 | TRBD2 | TRBV2 | CASSVSGLVYNEQFF | TGTGCCAGCAGTGTATCGGGACTAGTTTACAATGAGCAGTTCTTC
few | TRBJ2-2 | . | TRBV19 | CASSAAQGHGELFF | TGTGCCAGTAGTGCGGCACAGGGACACGGGGAGCTGTTTTTT
many | TRBJ2-5 | . | TRBV28 | CASSLWGVRGETQYF | TGTGCCAGCAGTTTATGGGGCGTCCGGGGGGAGACCCAGTACTTC
few | TRBJ1-2 | TRBD1 | TRBV19 | CASIRTGDNYGYTF | TGTGCCAGTATTCGGACAGGGGATAACTATGGCTACACCTTC
. | TRBJ1-2 | . | TRBV25-1 | CASSALSNNYGYTF | TGTGCCAGCAGTGCCCTCTCCAATAACTATGGCTACACCTTC
few | TRBJ1-1 | . | TRBV18 | CASATTQNTEAFF | TGTGCCAGCGCGACGACCCAGAACACTGAAGCTTTCTTT
many | TRBJ1-1 | . | TRBV5-6 | CASSLARTTEAFF | TGTGCCAGCAGCTTGGCGAGGACTACTGAAGCTTTCTTT
. | TRBJ1-5 | . | TRBV25-1 | CASTGPGGGSGPQHF | TGTGCCAGCACCGGACCTGGGGGGGGCTCTGGGCCCCAGCATTTT
many | TRBJ2-7 | . | TRBV27 | CASSWGRAYEQYF | TGTGCCAGCAGCTGGGGTAGGGCCTACGAGCAGTACTTC
many | TRBJ1-1 | . | TRBV28 | CASIPQIRMNTEAFF | TGTGCCAGCATCCCTCAAATTAGGATGAACACTGAAGCTTTCTTT
. | TRBJ1-6 | . | TRBV18 | CASSPNADGSYNSPLHF | TGTGCCAGCTCACCGAACGCAGACGGCTCCTATAATTCACCCCTCCACTTT
many | TRBJ1-2 | TRBD1 | TRBV6-1 | CASRQGIDYGYTF | TGTGCCAGTAGACAGGGGATCGACTATGGCTACACCTTC
. | TRBJ1-6 | . | TRBV4-2 | CASSQEAEAPTYSPLHF | TGTGCCAGCAGCCAAGAGGCGGAGGCGCCGACTTATTCACCCCTCCACTTT
many | TRBJ2-1 | TRBD2 | TRBV25-1 | CASSGVSGLGLGVDEQFF | TGTGCCAGCAGTGGGGTCTCGGGACTAGGACTCGGAGTAGATGAGCAGTTCTTC
few | TRBJ2-7 | TRBD2 | TRBV27 | CASSWRASGRGEQYF | TGTGCCAGCAGTTGGCGAGCTAGCGGGAGAGGCGAGCAGTACTTC
many | TRBJ1-1 | . | TRBV5-5 | CASSFSIWGSEAFF | TGTGCCAGCAGCTTCTCAATATGGGGCAGTGAAGCTTTCTTT
many | TRBJ2-1 | . | TRBV5-6 | CASSRDFYNEQFF | TGTGCCAGCAGCCGAGACTTCTACAATGAGCAGTTCTTC
many | TRBJ2-5 | . | TRBV27 | CASSSQAGTQYF | TGTGCCAGCAGTTCCCAGGCCGGGACCCAGTACTTC
few | TRBJ1-6 | . | TRBV28 | CASSKGGAQGSPLHF | TGTGCCAGCAGTAAGGGGGGGGCACAAGGTTCACCCCTCCACTTT
many | TRBJ2-7 | . | TRBV20-1 | CSNREQGLYEQYF | TGCAGTAACCGGGAACAGGGCCTGTACGAGCAGTACTTC
many | TRBJ2-2 | . | TRBV29-1 | CSVGATGELFF | TGCAGCGTCGGGGCCACCGGGGAGCTGTTTTTT
many | TRBJ2-7 | . | TRBV20-1 | CSARQYSEQYF | TGCAGTGCTAGGCAATATAGTGAGCAGTACTTC
. | TRBJ1-3 | . | TRBV7-6 | CASSFFASSGNTIYF | TGTGCCAGCAGCTTTTTCGCGTCCTCTGGAAACACCATATATTTT
many | TRBJ1-1 | . | TRBV4-1 | CASSQGGPSNTEAFF | TGCGCCAGCAGCCAAGGGGGCCCGTCGAACACTGAAGCTTTCTTT
. | TRBJ2-1 | . | TRBV4-2 | CASSQDAWLAGYEQFF | TGTGCCAGCAGCCAAGATGCATGGCTAGCAGGTTATGAGCAGTTCTTC